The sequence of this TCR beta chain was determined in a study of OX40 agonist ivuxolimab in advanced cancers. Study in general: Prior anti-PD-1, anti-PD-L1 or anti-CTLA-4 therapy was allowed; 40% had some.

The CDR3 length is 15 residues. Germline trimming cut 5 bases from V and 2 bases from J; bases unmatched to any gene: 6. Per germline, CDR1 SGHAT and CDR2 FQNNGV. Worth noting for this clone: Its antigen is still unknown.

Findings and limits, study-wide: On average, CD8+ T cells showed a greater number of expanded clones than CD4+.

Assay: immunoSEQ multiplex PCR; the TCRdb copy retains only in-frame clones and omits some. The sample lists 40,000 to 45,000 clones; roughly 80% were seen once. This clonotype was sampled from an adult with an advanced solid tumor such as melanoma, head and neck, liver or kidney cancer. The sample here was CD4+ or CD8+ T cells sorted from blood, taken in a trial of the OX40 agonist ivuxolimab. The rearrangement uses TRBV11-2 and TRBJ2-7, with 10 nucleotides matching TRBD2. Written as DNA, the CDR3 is TGTGCCAGCAGCCCCTCTAGCGGGGGAACCTACGAGCAGTACTTC. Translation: CASSPSSGGTYEQYF.